The present T cell receptor (beta chain) was sequenced within a study of T-cell memory formation after mild COVID-19. Of note for this clonotype: Its antigen is still unknown.

Overall study findings and caveats: Shrinking CD4+ clones were chiefly CM and EM; CD8+ ones were chiefly EMRA. Clones contracting over day 15 to 85 were CD4/CD8 balanced, with later expanders leaning CD4+.

Per the germline V gene, CDR1 is SGHTS and CDR2 is YDEGEE. V gave up 2 bases and J gave up 7 bases, with 15 bases separating them. This CDR3 is built from 15 residues. Using constant-segment primers, 5'RACE produced TCR alpha and TCR beta cDNA libraries carrying sample barcodes and UMIs. Each CDR3 protein is one row after TCRdb ran MiXCR on the 5' RACE reads. The top ten clones hold 24% of a sample with 150,000 or so distinct CDR3 sequences, 25% of them seen once. Sequenced material: PBMCs or a T cell subset sorted from them (not recorded which). The rearrangement uses TRBV5-8 and TRBJ1-4, with D unclear. This clonotype originated in an adult woman who had mild COVID-19 (a few samples of this study predate the infection). Cell type and time point are not known. CDR3 region: CASSLPRRSGEKLFF. Written as DNA, the CDR3 is TGTGCCAGCAGCTTACCGCGAAGGAGTGGTGAAAAACTGTTTTTT.